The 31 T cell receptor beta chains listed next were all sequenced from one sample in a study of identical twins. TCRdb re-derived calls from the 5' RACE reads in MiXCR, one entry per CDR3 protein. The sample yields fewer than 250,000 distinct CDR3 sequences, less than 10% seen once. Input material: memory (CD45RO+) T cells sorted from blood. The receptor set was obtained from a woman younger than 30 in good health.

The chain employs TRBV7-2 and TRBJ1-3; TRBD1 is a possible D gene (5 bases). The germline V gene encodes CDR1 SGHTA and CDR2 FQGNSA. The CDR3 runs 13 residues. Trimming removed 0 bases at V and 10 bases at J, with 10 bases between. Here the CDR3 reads CASSLAQGVTIYF. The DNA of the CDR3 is TGTGCCAGCAGCTTAGCGCAAGGGGTAACCATATATTTT.

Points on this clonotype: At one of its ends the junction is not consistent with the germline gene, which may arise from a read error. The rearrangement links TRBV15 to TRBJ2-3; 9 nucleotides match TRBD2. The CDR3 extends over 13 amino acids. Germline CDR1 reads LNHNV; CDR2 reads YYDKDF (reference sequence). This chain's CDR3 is CATSRVGAGGRDF. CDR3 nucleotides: TGTGCCACCAGCAGAGTCGGAGCGGGGGGTCGGGATTTT.

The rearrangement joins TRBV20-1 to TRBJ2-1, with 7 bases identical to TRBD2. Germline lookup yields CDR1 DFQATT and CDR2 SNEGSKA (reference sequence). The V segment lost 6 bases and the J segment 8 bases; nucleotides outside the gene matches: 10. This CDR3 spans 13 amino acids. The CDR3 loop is CSAGYAGDHEQFF. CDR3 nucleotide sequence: TGCAGTGCGGGTTATGCGGGAGACCATGAGCAGTTCTTC.

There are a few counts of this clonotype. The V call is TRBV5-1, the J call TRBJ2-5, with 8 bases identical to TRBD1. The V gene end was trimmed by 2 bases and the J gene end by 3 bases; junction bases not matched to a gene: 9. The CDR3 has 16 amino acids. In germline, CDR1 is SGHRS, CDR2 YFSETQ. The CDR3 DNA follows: TGCGCCAGCAGCTTAGGGACAGGAGCATGGGAAGAGACCCAGTACTTC. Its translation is CASSLGTGAWEETQYF.

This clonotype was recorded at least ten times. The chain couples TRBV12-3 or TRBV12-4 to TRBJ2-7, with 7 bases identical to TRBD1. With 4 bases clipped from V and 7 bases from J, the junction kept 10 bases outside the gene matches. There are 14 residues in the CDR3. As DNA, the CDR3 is TGTGCCAGCAGTTCCTCCGGGACAGCTGGGGAGCAGTACTTC. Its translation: CASSSSGTAGEQYF.

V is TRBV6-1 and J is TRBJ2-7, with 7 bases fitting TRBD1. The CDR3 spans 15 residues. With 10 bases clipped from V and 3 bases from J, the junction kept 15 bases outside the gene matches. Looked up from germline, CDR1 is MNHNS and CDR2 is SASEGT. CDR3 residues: CANKRQGQSGYEQYF. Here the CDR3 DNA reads TGTGCCAACAAAAGACAGGGTCAATCGGGCTACGAGCAGTACTTC.

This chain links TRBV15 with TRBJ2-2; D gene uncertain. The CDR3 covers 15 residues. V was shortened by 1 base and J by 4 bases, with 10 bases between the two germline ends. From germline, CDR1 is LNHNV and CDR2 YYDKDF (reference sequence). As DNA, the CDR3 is TGTGCCACCAGCAGAGTGGGGATTAGCACCGGGGAGCTGTTTTTT. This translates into CATSRVGISTGELFF.

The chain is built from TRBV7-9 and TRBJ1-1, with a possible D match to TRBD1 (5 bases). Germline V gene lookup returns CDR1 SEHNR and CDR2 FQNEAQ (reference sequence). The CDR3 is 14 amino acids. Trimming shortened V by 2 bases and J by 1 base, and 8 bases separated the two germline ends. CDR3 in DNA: TGTGCCAGCAGCTTAAAGGGGCGGAACACTGAAGCTTTCTTT. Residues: CASSLKGRNTEAFF.

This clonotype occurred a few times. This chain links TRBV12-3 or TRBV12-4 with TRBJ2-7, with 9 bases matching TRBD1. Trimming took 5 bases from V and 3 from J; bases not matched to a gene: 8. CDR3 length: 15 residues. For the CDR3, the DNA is TGTGCCAGCAGTGCCGACAGGGGGGTTGACTACGAGCAGTACTTC. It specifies CASSADRGVDYEQYF.

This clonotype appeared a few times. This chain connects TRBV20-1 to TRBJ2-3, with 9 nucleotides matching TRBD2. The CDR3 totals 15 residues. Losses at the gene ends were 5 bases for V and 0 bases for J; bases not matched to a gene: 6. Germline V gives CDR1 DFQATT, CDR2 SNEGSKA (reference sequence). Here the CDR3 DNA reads TGCAGTGCTGGAAGAGCGGGAGGAAGCACAGATACGCAGTATTTT. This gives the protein CSAGRAGGSTDTQYF.

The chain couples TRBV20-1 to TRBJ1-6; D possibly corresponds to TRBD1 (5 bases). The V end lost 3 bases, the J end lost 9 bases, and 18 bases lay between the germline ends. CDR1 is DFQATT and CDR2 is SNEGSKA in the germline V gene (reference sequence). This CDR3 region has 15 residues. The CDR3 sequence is CSASRQKNYGSPLHF. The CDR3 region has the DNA TGCAGTGCTAGCAGACAGAAAAATTACGGTTCACCCCTCCACTTT.

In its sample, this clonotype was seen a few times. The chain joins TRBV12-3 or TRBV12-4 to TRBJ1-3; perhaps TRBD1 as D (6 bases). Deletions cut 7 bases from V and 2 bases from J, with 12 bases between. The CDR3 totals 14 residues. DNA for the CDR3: TGTGCCAGCACCAAGACAGGCACTGGAAACACCATATATTTT. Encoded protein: CASTKTGTGNTIYF.

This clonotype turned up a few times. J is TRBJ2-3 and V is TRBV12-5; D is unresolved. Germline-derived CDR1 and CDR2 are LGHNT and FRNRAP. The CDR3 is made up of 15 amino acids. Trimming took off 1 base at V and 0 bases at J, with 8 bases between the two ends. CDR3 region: CASGLGQPSTDTQYF. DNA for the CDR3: TGTGCTAGTGGTTTGGGTCAACCTAGCACAGATACGCAGTATTTT.

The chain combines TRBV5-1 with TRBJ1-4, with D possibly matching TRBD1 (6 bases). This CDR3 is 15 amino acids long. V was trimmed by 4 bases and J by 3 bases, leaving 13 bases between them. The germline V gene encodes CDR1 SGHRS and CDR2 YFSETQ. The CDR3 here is CASSPQGSPNEKLFF. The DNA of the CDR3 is TGCGCCAGCAGCCCTCAGGGGAGCCCTAATGAAAAACTGTTTTTT.

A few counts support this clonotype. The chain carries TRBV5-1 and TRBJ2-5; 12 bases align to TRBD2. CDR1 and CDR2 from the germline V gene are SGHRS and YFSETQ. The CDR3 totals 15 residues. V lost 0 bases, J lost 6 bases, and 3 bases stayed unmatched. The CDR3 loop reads CASSLETSGSQTQYF. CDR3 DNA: TGCGCCAGCAGCTTGGAGACTAGCGGGAGCCAGACCCAGTACTTC. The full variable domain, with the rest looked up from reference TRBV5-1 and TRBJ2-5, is KAGVTQTPRYLIKTRGQQVTLSCSPISGHRSVSWYQQTPGQGLQFLFEYFSETQRNKGNFPGRFSGRQFSNSRSEMNVSTLELGDSALYLCASSLETSGSQTQYFGPGTRLLVL.

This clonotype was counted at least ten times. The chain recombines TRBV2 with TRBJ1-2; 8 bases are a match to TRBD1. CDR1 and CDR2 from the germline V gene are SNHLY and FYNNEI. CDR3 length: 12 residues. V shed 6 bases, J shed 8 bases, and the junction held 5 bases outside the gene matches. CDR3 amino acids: CASRTDRGGYTF. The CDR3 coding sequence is TGTGCCAGCAGAACCGACAGGGGCGGCTACACCTTC.

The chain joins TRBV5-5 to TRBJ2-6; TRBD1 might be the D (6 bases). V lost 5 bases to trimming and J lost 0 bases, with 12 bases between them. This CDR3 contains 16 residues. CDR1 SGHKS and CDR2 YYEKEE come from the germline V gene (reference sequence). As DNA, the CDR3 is TGTGCCAGCAGGAAACTCAGGGGCTCTGGGGCCAACGTCCTGACTTTC. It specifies CASRKLRGSGANVLTF.

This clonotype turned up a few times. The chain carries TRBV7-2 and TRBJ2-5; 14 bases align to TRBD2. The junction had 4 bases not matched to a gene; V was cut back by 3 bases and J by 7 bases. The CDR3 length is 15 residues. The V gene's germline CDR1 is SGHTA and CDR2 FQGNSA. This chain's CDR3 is CASSFPGLAGVTQYF. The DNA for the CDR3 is TGTGCCAGCAGCTTTCCGGGACTAGCGGGAGTGACCCAGTACTTC.

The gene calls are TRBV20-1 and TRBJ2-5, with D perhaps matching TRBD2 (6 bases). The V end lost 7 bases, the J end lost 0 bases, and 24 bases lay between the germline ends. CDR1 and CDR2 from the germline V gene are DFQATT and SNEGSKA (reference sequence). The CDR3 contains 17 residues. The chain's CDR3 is CSVPGARGVSYQETQYF. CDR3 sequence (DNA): TGCAGTGTTCCCGGAGCACGCGGGGTATCGTACCAAGAGACCCAGTACTTC.

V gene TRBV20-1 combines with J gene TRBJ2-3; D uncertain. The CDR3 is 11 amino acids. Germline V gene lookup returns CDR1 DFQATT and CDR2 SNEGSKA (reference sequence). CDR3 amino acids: CSADLLDTQYF. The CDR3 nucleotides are TGCAGCGCAGACCTGCTCGATACGCAGTATTTT.

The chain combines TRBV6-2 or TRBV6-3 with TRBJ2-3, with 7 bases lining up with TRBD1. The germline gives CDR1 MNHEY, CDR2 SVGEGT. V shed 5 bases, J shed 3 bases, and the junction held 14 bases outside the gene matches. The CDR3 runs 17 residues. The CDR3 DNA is TGTGCCAGCAGTCCACTAATTAACAGGGGACGAACAGATACGCAGTATTTT. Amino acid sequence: CASSPLINRGRTDTQYF.

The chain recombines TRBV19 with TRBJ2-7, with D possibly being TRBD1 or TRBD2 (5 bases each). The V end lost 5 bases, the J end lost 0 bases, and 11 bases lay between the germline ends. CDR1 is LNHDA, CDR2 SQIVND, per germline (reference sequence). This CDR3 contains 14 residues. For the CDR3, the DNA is TGTGCCAGTAGTCCGGGACCACGCTCCTACGAGCAGTACTTC. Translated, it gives CASSPGPRSYEQYF.

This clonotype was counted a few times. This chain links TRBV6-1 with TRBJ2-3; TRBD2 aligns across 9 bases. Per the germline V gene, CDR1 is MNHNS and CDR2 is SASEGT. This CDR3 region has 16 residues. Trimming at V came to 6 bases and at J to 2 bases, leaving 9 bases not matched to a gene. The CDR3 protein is CASRRDSGGYTDTQYF. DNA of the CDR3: TGTGCCAGCAGACGCGATAGCGGGGGCTACACAGATACGCAGTATTTT.

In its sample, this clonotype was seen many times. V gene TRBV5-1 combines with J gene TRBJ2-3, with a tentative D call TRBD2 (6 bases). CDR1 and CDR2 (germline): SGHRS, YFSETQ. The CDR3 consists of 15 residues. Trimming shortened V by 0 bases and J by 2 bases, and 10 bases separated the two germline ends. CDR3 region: CASSLEGTYTDTQYF. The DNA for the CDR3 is TGCGCCAGCAGCTTGGAGGGGACTTACACAGATACGCAGTATTTT.

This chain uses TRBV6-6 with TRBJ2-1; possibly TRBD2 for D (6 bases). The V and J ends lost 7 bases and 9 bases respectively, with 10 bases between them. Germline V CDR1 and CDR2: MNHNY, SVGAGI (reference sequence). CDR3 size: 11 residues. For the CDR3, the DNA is TGTGCCAGCACCGGGGGAGGTGAGCAGTTCTTC. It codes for CASTGGGEQFF.

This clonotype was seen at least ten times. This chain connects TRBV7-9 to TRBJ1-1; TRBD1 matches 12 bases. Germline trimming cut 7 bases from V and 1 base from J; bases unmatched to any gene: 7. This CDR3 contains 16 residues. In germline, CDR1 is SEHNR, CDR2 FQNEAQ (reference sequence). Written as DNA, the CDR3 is TGTGCCAGCATCCCGGGACAGGGGGCGCGGAACACTGAAGCTTTCTTT. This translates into CASIPGQGARNTEAFF.

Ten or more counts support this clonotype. CDR3 residues: CATSRDLTPKEQYF. The CDR3 DNA is TGTGCCACCAGCAGAGATCTCACACCCAAAGAGCAGTACTTC. The rearrangement uses TRBV15 and TRBJ2-7; D call uncertain. The CDR3 has 14 amino acids. CDR1 and CDR2 (germline): LNHNV, YYDKDF (reference sequence). Trimming pared 0 bases from V and 7 bases from J, leaving 13 bases between.

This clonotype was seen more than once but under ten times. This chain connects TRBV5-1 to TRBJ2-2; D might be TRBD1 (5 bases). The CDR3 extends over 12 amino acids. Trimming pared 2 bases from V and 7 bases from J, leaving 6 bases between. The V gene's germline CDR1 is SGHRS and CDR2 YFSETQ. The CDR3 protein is CASSFRVGELFF. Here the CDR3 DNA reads TGCGCCAGCAGCTTCAGGGTCGGGGAGCTGTTTTTT.

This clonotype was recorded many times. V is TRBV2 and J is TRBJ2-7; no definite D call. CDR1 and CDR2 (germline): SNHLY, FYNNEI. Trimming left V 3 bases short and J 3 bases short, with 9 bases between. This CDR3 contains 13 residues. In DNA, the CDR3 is TGTGCCAGCAGTGATGCCAGCTACTACGAGCAGTACTTC. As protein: CASSDASYYEQYF.

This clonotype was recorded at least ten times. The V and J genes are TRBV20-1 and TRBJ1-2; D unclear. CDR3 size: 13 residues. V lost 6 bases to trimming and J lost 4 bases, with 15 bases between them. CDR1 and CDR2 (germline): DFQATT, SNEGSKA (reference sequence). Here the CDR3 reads CSAETPGLYGYTF. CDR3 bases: TGCAGTGCCGAGACCCCGGGCCTCTATGGCTACACCTTC.

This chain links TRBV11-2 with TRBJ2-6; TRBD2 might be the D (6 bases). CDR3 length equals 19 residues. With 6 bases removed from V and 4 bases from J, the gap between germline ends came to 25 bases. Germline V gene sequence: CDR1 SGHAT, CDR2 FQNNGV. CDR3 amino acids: CASSAQTGTSRVGANVLTF. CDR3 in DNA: TGTGCCAGCAGTGCCCAGACCGGGACTTCCAGGGTAGGGGCCAACGTCCTGACTTTC.